Here is one T cell receptor beta chain with its context. The antigen remains undetermined. Treatment: oral pan-JAK inhibitor, 5-10 mg twice daily. This specimen belongs to a study of CD8+ T cells in alopecia areata. Study at large: Oral tofacitinib, 5 to 10 mg twice daily, was given in an open-label trial.

RNA was extracted and reverse transcribed into cDNA as the sequencing template. Sequencing was performed with immunoSEQ multiplex PCR; in TCRdb, only in-frame clones are kept and a portion is missing. The sample has about 140,000 clones, approximately 90% seen once. Germline V lookup: CDR1 SGDLS, CDR2 YYNGEE. This CDR3 contains 12 residues. Trimming removed 4 bases at V and 6 bases at J, with 11 bases between. Regarding the study as a whole: Scalp samples also yield sequences from resident alphabeta T cells of normal skin.

The TCR sequence derives from a human donor with alopecia areata. The sequences come from CD8+ T cells sorted from blood, collected at week 4, from a patient treated with tofacitinib. V gene TRBV9 combines with J gene TRBJ2-7, with D perhaps given as TRBD1 or TRBD2 (5 bases each). The CDR3 bases are TGTGCCAGCAGCACTGGGACGGCCGAGCAGTACTTC. It yields the protein CASSTGTAEQYF. Together with reference TRBV9 and TRBJ2-7, the CDR3 gives the full variable domain: DSGVTQTPKHLITATGQRVTLRCSPRSGDLSVYWYQQSLDQGLQFLIQYYNGEERAKGNILERFSAQQFPDLHSELNLSSLELGDSALYFCASSTGTAEQYFGPGTRLTVT.